The 21 T cell receptor beta chains below come from one sample, sequenced in a study of cytomegalovirus exposure and HLA in healthy donors listed by TCRdb under 2017. Libraries were prepared through the immunoSEQ multiplex PCR assay. In TCRdb, the immuneACCESS table is reduced to in-frame sequences with V and J assigned. These tables do not hold every clone; where another copy was compared, an unresolved V gene accounts for under half, and the others remain unexplained. For this sample there are approximately 260,000 clones; around 85% appear just once. The top ten hold about 1% of the sample. The sequencing sample was made of PBMCs. The receptor source for this set is a young woman in good health and CMV-seronegative.

The CDR3 sequence is CASSEINTYRDRVYEQYF. CDR3 sequence (DNA): TGTGCCAGCAGTGAAATTAATACCTATAGGGACAGGGTCTACGAGCAGTACTTC. This chain uses TRBV6-1 with TRBJ2-7, with 9 positions matching TRBD1. The germline CDR1 and CDR2 sequences are MNHNS and SASEGT. V shed 2 bases, J shed 3 bases, and the junction held 14 bases outside the gene matches. This CDR3 is 18 amino acids long.

The V gene is TRBV6-5, the J gene TRBJ2-7; tentatively, D is TRBD2 (6 bases). Trimming stripped 6 bases from V and 6 bases from J, with 15 bases between. The CDR3 contains 13 residues. From germline, CDR1 is MNHEY and CDR2 SVGAGI. The CDR3 coding sequence is TGTGCCAGCAGAGGGTCGGGAGTCTCCGAGCAGTACTTC. Its translation is CASRGSGVSEQYF.

Remarks on this clone: The same CDR3 can be traced to other DNA sequences in this sample. The chain uses TRBV5-1 and TRBJ2-7, with D maybe TRBD1 (6 bases). This CDR3 has 13 residues. Trimming cost V 0 bases and J 3 bases, with 7 bases left between them. From germline, CDR1 is SGHRS and CDR2 YFSETQ. CDR3 sequence (DNA): TGCGCCAGCAGCTTGGGACAGGTCTACGAGCAGTACTTC. It specifies CASSLGQVYEQYF.

The chain couples TRBV6-5 to TRBJ1-2, with TRBD1 as a possible D gene (6 bases). The CDR3 runs 13 residues. Germline assignment: CDR1 MNHEY and CDR2 SVGAGI. The ends were cut back, 7 bases at V and 4 bases at J, with 13 bases in the middle. The CDR3 DNA is TGTGCCAGCAAGGCACAGGGTAGCTATGGCTACACCTTC. Its translation: CASKAQGSYGYTF.

Only one count was recorded for this clone. J is TRBJ1-2 and V is TRBV6-5, with no clear D. This CDR3 contains 11 residues. Trimming took off 7 bases at V and 0 bases at J, with 3 bases between the two ends. CDR1 and CDR2 (germline): MNHEY, SVGAGI. CDR3 in amino acids: CASTSNYGYTF. The CDR3 DNA is TGTGCCAGCACGTCTAACTATGGCTACACCTTC.

This clone was counted a single time. The chain recombines TRBV11-3 with TRBJ2-7; D may be TRBD1 (6 bases). V was clipped by 3 bases and J by 4 bases, with 22 bases between them. Germline V gene sequence: CDR1 SGHNT, CDR2 YENEEA. The CDR3 is 17 residues long. This chain's CDR3 is CASSFFGTSQGQYEQYF. CDR3 sequence (DNA): TGTGCCAGCAGCTTTTTCGGTACGTCGCAGGGGCAATACGAGCAGTACTTC.

The chain combines TRBV29-1 with TRBJ1-4; D possibly corresponds to TRBD1 (6 bases). Germline assignment: CDR1 SQVTM and CDR2 ANQGSEA. This CDR3 has 14 residues. Trimming took off 6 bases at V and 0 bases at J, with 11 bases between the two ends. The CDR3 reads CSVARTATNEKLFF. The CDR3 DNA reads TGCAGCGTAGCTAGGACAGCAACTAATGAAAAACTGTTTTTT.

The chain recombines TRBV2 with TRBJ2-7; 9 bases map to TRBD1. The CDR3 loop spans 20 amino acids. Unmatched junction bases numbered 21, after V lost 2 bases and J lost 4 bases. Germline CDR1 reads SNHLY; CDR2 reads FYNNEI. The CDR3 here is CASSETPGTGYWSTTYEQYF. DNA of the CDR3: TGTGCCAGCAGTGAAACACCTGGGACAGGGTACTGGTCTACTACTTACGAGCAGTACTTC.

The chain is built from TRBV29-1 and TRBJ1-2, with TRBD1 matching over 9 bases. The junction had 5 bases not matched to a gene; V was cut back by 6 bases and J by 3 bases. The CDR3 is 13 residues long. Germline-derived CDR1 and CDR2 are SQVTM and ANQGSEA. This CDR3 reads CSVRTGAYYGYTF. The CDR3 DNA is TGCAGCGTCAGGACAGGGGCCTACTATGGCTACACCTTC.

This clone has a single count. This chain connects TRBV7-8 to TRBJ2-7; 14 bases match TRBD2. Per the germline V gene, CDR1 is SGHVS and CDR2 is FQNEAQ. With V trimmed by 2 bases and J by 6 bases, 9 bases remained unmatched. This CDR3 spans 17 amino acids. CDR3 protein: CASSLNPGLAGVLEQYF. The CDR3 coding sequence is TGTGCCAGCAGCTTAAATCCGGGACTAGCGGGAGTGCTCGAGCAGTACTTC.

This chain joins TRBV6-4 and TRBJ1-5; D not resolved. This CDR3 region has 15 residues. CDR1 and CDR2 (germline): MRHNA, SNTAGT. V lost 3 bases, J lost 2 bases, and 11 bases lay in between. The CDR3, as DNA: TGTGCCAGCAGTGAAGGAGGGAGCGGCAATCAGCCCCAGCATTTT. Translating gives CASSEGGSGNQPQHF.

The chain recombines TRBV29-1 with TRBJ1-2; 9 bases line up with TRBD1. Germline V gives CDR1 SQVTM, CDR2 ANQGSEA. The ends lost 4 bases at V and 5 bases at J; junction bases unmatched: 2. This CDR3 is built from 12 residues. The CDR3 bases are TGCAGCGTTGGGGGACAGGGTTATGGCTACACCTTC. Protein product: CSVGGQGYGYTF.

The CDR3 coding sequence is TGTGCCTGGACCTACTCTGGAAACACCATATATTTT. It yields the protein CAWTYSGNTIYF. V gene TRBV30 combines with J gene TRBJ1-3; D gene unclear. CDR1 and CDR2 (germline): GTSNPN, SVGIG (reference sequence). This CDR3 has 12 amino acids. V was clipped by 4 bases and J by 0 bases, with 4 bases between them.

There are a few counts of this clone. The CDR3 nucleotides are TGTGCCAGCAGCTTAGAGTCGGGGTCTGGCTATGGCTACACCTTC. This translates into CASSLESGSGYGYTF. The chain joins TRBV11-2 to TRBJ1-2; D gene uncertain. CDR1 is SGHAT, CDR2 FQNNGV, per germline. The CDR3 runs 15 residues. The V end was cut by 0 bases, the J end by 4 bases, with 12 bases between. Full variable domain (outside the CDR3, taken from reference TRBV11-2 and TRBJ1-2): EAGVAQSPRYKIIEKRQSVAFWCNPISGHATLYWYQQILGQGPKLLIQFQNNGVVDDSQLPKDRFSAERLKGVDSTLKIQPAKLEDSAVYLCASSLESGSGYGYTFGSGTRLTVV.

J is TRBJ2-3 and V is TRBV5-1; possibly TRBD1 for D (6 bases). The CDR3 length is 14 residues. Looked up from germline, CDR1 is SGHRS and CDR2 is YFSETQ. Trimming left V 5 bases short and J 2 bases short, with 12 bases between. The chain's CDR3 is CASRQGPTTDTQYF. In nucleotides, the CDR3 is TGCGCCAGCAGACAGGGCCCGACCACAGATACGCAGTATTTT.

The V gene is TRBV5-1, the J gene TRBJ2-1; 11 nucleotides agree with TRBD2. Germline V CDR1 and CDR2: SGHRS, YFSETQ. The CDR3 extends over 15 amino acids. Trimming took 6 bases from V and 3 from J; bases not matched to a gene: 5. The CDR3 loop reads CASTSTSGNYNEQFF. The CDR3 DNA is TGCGCCAGCACCTCGACTAGCGGGAACTACAATGAGCAGTTCTTC.

This rearrangement joins TRBV5-1 to TRBJ2-5, with a tentative D call TRBD1 (6 bases). The CDR3 extends over 12 amino acids. The V and J ends lost 5 bases and 5 bases respectively, with 10 bases between them. Germline lookup yields CDR1 SGHRS and CDR2 YFSETQ. For the CDR3, the DNA is TGCGCCAGCAGAGGGGACACGGAGACCCAGTACTTC. Its protein is CASRGDTETQYF. Together with reference TRBV5-1 and TRBJ2-5, the CDR3 gives the full variable domain: KAGVTQTPRYLIKTRGQQVTLSCSPISGHRSVSWYQQTPGQGLQFLFEYFSETQRNKGNFPGRFSGRQFSNSRSEMNVSTLELGDSALYLCASRGDTETQYFGPGTRLLVL.

CDR3 nucleotide sequence: TGTGCCAGCAGATGGGACAGCGGAGGCTACACCTTC. Translated, it gives CASRWDSGGYTF. V and J are TRBV6-5 and TRBJ1-2, with 7 bases fitting TRBD1. Germline trimming cut 6 bases from V and 8 bases from J; bases unmatched to any gene: 6. The CDR3 has 12 amino acids. Germline V CDR1 and CDR2: MNHEY, SVGAGI.

In its sample, this clone was seen a few times. The V call is TRBV2, the J call TRBJ1-5; D is unresolved. V was cut by 6 bases and J by 1 base, with 10 bases left in between. Germline V gene sequence: CDR1 SNHLY, CDR2 FYNNEI. CDR3 length equals 14 residues. The DNA for the CDR3 is TGTGCCAGCAGGCCCGGCAGGAGCAATCAGCCCCAGCATTTT. Translating it yields CASRPGRSNQPQHF.

This clone was detected once. This rearrangement joins TRBV5-1 to TRBJ1-2; D is possibly TRBD1 (5 bases). Trimming took 4 bases from V and 4 from J, leaving 23 bases between them. The CDR3 consists of 17 residues. The germline CDR1 and CDR2 sequences are SGHRS and YFSETQ. This chain's CDR3 is CASSPAPGTSWGYGYTF. The CDR3 DNA reads as TGCGCCAGCAGCCCGGCTCCCGGGACTTCGTGGGGCTATGGCTACACCTTC.

CDR3 bases: TGCGCCAGCAGCCTTACAGGGGATGGTTCTGGGGCCAACGTCCTGACTTTC. Its protein is CASSLTGDGSGANVLTF. This chain links TRBV5-1 with TRBJ2-6; TRBD1 agrees at 7 bases. There are 17 residues in the CDR3. V lost 4 bases, J lost 1 base, and 8 bases stayed unmatched. Germline CDR1 reads SGHRS; CDR2 reads YFSETQ.